These 26 T cell receptor beta chains share one sample of origin, sequenced in a study of cytomegalovirus exposure and HLA in healthy donors (dated by TCRdb to about 2017). Library preparation employed the immunoSEQ multiplex PCR assay. A mixture of 60 forward primers for TCR Vbeta segments and 13 reverse primers for TCR Jbeta segments was used in the multiplex PCR. As stored in TCRdb, this immuneACCESS dataset retains in-frame rearrangements with V and J assigned. A fraction of the clones does not appear; measured against another copy, unresolved V genes explain less than half of the discrepancy, and the remainder lacks a known reason. This sample's clone table shows about 200,000 clones. The biggest ten clones account for around 0.95% of the sample. Sequencing used PBMCs. The source of these receptors is a woman in her twenties or thirties in good health and CMV-seropositive.

This chain joins TRBV27 and TRBJ2-2; tentative D call: TRBD2 (6 bases). The germline V gene has CDR1 MNHEY and CDR2 SMNVEV (reference sequence). Trimming pared 2 bases from V and 7 bases from J, leaving 11 bases between. This CDR3 is 14 amino acids long. CDR3 bases: TGTGCCAGCAGTTTAAACGTCGGGGGCGGGGAGCTGTTTTTT. The encoded protein is CASSLNVGGGELFF.

The V gene is TRBV30, the J gene TRBJ2-1; D is possibly TRBD1 (5 bases). Trimming stripped 3 bases from V and 1 base from J, with 10 bases between. CDR3 length: 14 residues. Germline CDR1 reads GTSNPN; CDR2 reads SVGIG (reference sequence). The CDR3 DNA is TGTGCCTGGAGACGACAGCCATCCTACAATGAGCAGTTCTTC. It specifies CAWRRQPSYNEQFF.

The chain combines TRBV18 with TRBJ1-2; D is uncertain. The CDR3 has 13 amino acids. Germline V gene lookup returns CDR1 KGHSH and CDR2 LQKENI. V was shortened by 0 bases and J by 3 bases, with 5 bases between the two germline ends. In DNA, the CDR3 is TGTGCCAGCTCACCACCGGGCTACTATGGCTACACCTTC. Protein: CASSPPGYYGYTF.

The rearrangement links TRBV6-1 to TRBJ1-1; D perhaps matches TRBD1 (5 bases). Per germline, CDR1 MNHNS and CDR2 SASEGT. Trimming took off 7 bases at V and 2 bases at J, with 14 bases between the two ends. The CDR3 is 14 residues long. CDR3 in amino acids: CASKGRQPNTEAFF. The DNA for the CDR3 is TGTGCCAGCAAGGGGCGGCAGCCCAACACTGAAGCTTTCTTT.

The genes are TRBV2 and TRBJ1-5; possible D gene TRBD1, 5 bases. The CDR3 length is 14 residues. Germline CDR1 SNHLY, CDR2 FYNNEI. V was trimmed by 3 bases and J by 5 bases, leaving 11 bases between them. CDR3 residues: CASSDRDLDQPQHF. The CDR3 region has the DNA TGTGCCAGCAGTGACAGGGATTTGGATCAGCCCCAGCATTTT. Variable domain in full (rest from reference TRBV2 and TRBJ1-5): EPEVTQTPSHQVTQMGQEVILRCVPISNHLYFYWYRQILGQKVEFLVSFYNNEISEKSEIFDDQFSVERPDGSNFTLKIRSTKLEDSAMYFCASSDRDLDQPQHFGDGTRLSIL.

The chain joins TRBV20-1 to TRBJ2-7; the match to TRBD2 covers 7 bases. The CDR3 is 10 amino acids. Germline V gene sequence: CDR1 DFQATT, CDR2 SNEGSKA (reference sequence). Losses at the gene ends were 5 bases for V and 11 bases for J; bases not matched to a gene: 6. The CDR3 coding sequence is TGCAGTGCTGGGGGGGGGAAGGAGTACTTC. Its protein is CSAGGGKEYF.

CDR3 loop: CASSNHRGYDQPQHF. CDR3 DNA sequence: TGTGCCAGTAGTAACCACAGGGGGTACGATCAGCCCCAGCATTTT. The chain joins TRBV19 to TRBJ1-5; TRBD1 matches at 8 bases. The J segment lost 5 bases and the V segment lost 4 bases, leaving 7 bases of the junction unmatched. The CDR3 loop spans 15 amino acids. The germline V gene has CDR1 LNHDA and CDR2 SQIVND (reference sequence).

This rearrangement joins TRBV2 to TRBJ2-2, with D maybe TRBD1 (6 bases). This CDR3 is 15 amino acids long. V dropped 5 bases and J dropped 8 bases, with 18 bases sitting between them. Per germline, CDR1 SNHLY and CDR2 FYNNEI. CDR3 sequence (DNA): TGTGCCAGCAGTCCTGAAAGTACAGGGAATGGGGAGCTGTTTTTT. Translation gives CASSPESTGNGELFF.

The CDR3 loop is CASSLLQGGGYEQYF. The DNA for the CDR3 is TGCGCCAGCAGCTTGTTACAGGGGGGTGGCTACGAGCAGTACTTC. This sequence joins TRBV5-1 and TRBJ2-7; 8 nucleotides agree with TRBD1. Per germline, CDR1 SGHRS and CDR2 YFSETQ. This CDR3 is 15 amino acids long. V lost 1 base, J lost 3 bases, and 6 bases stayed unmatched.

The genes are TRBV7-2 and TRBJ2-1; 10 nucleotides line up with TRBD2. This CDR3 has 15 amino acids. Trimming cost V 3 bases and J 6 bases; bases outside gene matches: 5. In germline, CDR1 is SGHTA, CDR2 FQGNSA. CDR3: CASSFGLAELNEQFF. The DNA for the CDR3 is TGTGCCAGCAGCTTTGGACTAGCGGAGCTCAATGAGCAGTTCTTC.

V and J are TRBV7-2 and TRBJ1-6; no reliable D call. The CDR3 runs 14 residues. V shed 2 bases and J shed 6 bases, with 8 bases lying between them. In germline, CDR1 is SGHTA, CDR2 FQGNSA. The CDR3 DNA sequence: TGTGCCAGCAGCTTAATACGGTCTAATTCACCCCTCCACTTT. This sequence encodes CASSLIRSNSPLHF.

The genes are TRBV6-1 and TRBJ2-5; 7 bases fit TRBD1. Germline values: CDR1 MNHNS, CDR2 SASEGT. Germline trimming cut 6 bases from V and 0 bases from J; bases unmatched to any gene: 7. The CDR3 extends over 15 amino acids. The chain's CDR3 is CASRKWDSYQETQYF. CDR3 sequence (DNA): TGTGCCAGCAGGAAATGGGACAGCTACCAAGAGACCCAGTACTTC.

The chain is built from TRBV11-2 and TRBJ2-1, with 8 bases identical to TRBD2. CDR3 size: 14 residues. CDR1 and CDR2 from the germline V gene are SGHAT and FQNNGV. V trimming: 5 bases; J trimming: 2 bases; junction bases outside the gene matches: 2. DNA of the CDR3: TGTGCCAGCAGCATTAGCGGGACCTACAATGAGCAGTTCTTC. Its protein is CASSISGTYNEQFF.

V and J are TRBV10-3 and TRBJ1-4; 8 positions match TRBD1. V lost 0 bases to trimming and J lost 13 bases; unmatched junction nucleotides: 1. CDR3 size: 12 residues. Germline V lookup: CDR1 ENHRY, CDR2 SYGVKD. DNA for the CDR3: TGTGCCATCAGTGAGTCTGACAGGGGACTGTTTTTT. This translates into CAISESDRGLFF.

The rearrangement joins TRBV5-1 to TRBJ2-7, with a tentative D call TRBD1 (6 bases). The CDR3 is made up of 14 amino acids. CDR1 and CDR2 from the germline V gene are SGHRS and YFSETQ. V shed 3 bases and J shed 4 bases, with 14 bases lying between them. CDR3 in DNA: TGCGCCAGCAGCTCCGCAGGGACACGGTACGAGCAGTACTTC. Amino acids: CASSSAGTRYEQYF.

This chain connects TRBV4-1 to TRBJ2-1; the D gene is possibly TRBD1 (5 bases). The CDR3 runs 15 residues. Trimming pared 0 bases from V and 3 bases from J, leaving 9 bases between. Germline values: CDR1 MGHRA, CDR2 YSYEKL. For the CDR3, the DNA is TGCGCCAGCAGCCAAGATCCAGGGCACTACAATGAGCAGTTCTTC. Translation gives CASSQDPGHYNEQFF.

The chain carries TRBV6-5 and TRBJ2-1, with 10 bases aligning to TRBD2. V shed 5 bases and J 7 bases; nucleotides not matched to a gene: 5. Looked up from germline, CDR1 is MNHEY and CDR2 is SVGAGI. The CDR3 contains 14 residues. DNA of the CDR3: TGTGCCAGCAGTCTAGCGGGGGCCTTAAATGAGCAGTTCTTC. This gives the protein CASSLAGALNEQFF.

The chain links TRBV14 to TRBJ1-1; 8 nucleotides line up with TRBD1. The trim removed 1 base at V and 6 bases at J, leaving 25 bases unmatched. The CDR3 runs to 21 residues. Germline CDR1 reads SGHDN; CDR2 reads FVKESK. The CDR3 nucleotides are TGTGCCAGCAGCCAAGGGTTGCGGCAGGGGGCGCCGGAAAGGCGACACGCTGAAGCTTTCTTT. The encoded protein is CASSQGLRQGAPERRHAEAFF.

The chain links TRBV5-8 to TRBJ2-7; 7 nucleotides line up with TRBD2. The CDR3 consists of 17 residues. Germline CDR1 and CDR2: SGHTS and YDEGEE. V shed 4 bases, J shed 0 bases, and the junction held 13 bases outside the gene matches. In DNA, the CDR3 is TGTGCCAGCAGCCTTCGGCGGGGGACCCTTAGCTCCTACGAGCAGTACTTC. It encodes CASSLRRGTLSSYEQYF.

V is TRBV7-2 and J is TRBJ1-5; perhaps TRBD1 as D (5 bases). The germline V gene encodes CDR1 SGHTA and CDR2 FQGNSA. The CDR3 has 13 residues. The ends were cut back, 6 bases at V and 6 bases at J, with 12 bases in the middle. CDR3 region: CASSLRVTQPQHF. The CDR3 nucleotides are TGTGCCAGCAGTCTCAGGGTTACTCAGCCCCAGCATTTT. The whole variable domain, filled in from reference TRBV7-2 and TRBJ1-5, reads GAGVSQSPSNKVTEKGKDVELRCDPISGHTALYWYRQSLGQGLEFLIYFQGNSAPDKSGLPSDRFSAERTGGSVSTLTIQRTQQEDSAVYLCASSLRVTQPQHFGDGTRLSIL.

This chain joins TRBV27 and TRBJ2-7; unclear D gene. In germline, CDR1 is MNHEY, CDR2 SMNVEV (reference sequence). The CDR3 extends over 14 amino acids. The V gene lost 5 bases and the J gene lost 3 bases, with 14 bases spanning the gap. The chain's CDR3 is CASSLSDLGYEQYF. CDR3 nucleotides: TGTGCCAGCAGTCTTTCAGACCTAGGCTACGAGCAGTACTTC.

The chain links TRBV5-1 to TRBJ2-1, with D hard to call. CDR1 SGHRS and CDR2 YFSETQ come from the germline V gene. The CDR3 is 15 residues long. V was shortened by 0 bases and J by 0 bases, with 7 bases between the two germline ends. The CDR3 DNA reads TGCGCCAGCAGCTTGGAACCGGGCTCCTACAATGAGCAGTTCTTC. Amino acid sequence: CASSLEPGSYNEQFF.

The V and J genes are TRBV29-1 and TRBJ1-2; no clear D gene. V was pared by 6 bases and J by 0 bases, with 11 bases between. This CDR3 has 13 residues. Germline V gene sequence: CDR1 SQVTM, CDR2 ANQGSEA. CDR3 sequence: CSVRAGSNYGYTF. CDR3 DNA: TGCAGCGTGCGCGCGGGTTCTAACTATGGCTACACCTTC.

On this clone: This same CDR3 is encoded by further DNA sequences in the sample. The chain couples TRBV27 to TRBJ2-3; D is ambiguous. This CDR3 is built from 13 residues. Trimming left V 6 bases short and J 4 bases short, with 11 bases between. Per the germline V gene, CDR1 is MNHEY and CDR2 is SMNVEV (reference sequence). In DNA form, the CDR3 reads TGTGCCAGCAGGGCTAGTTATTCAGATACGCAGTATTTT. Its protein is CASRASYSDTQYF.

The V gene is TRBV30, the J gene TRBJ2-7, with D possibly TRBD2 on 7 matching bases. Germline-derived CDR1 and CDR2 are GTSNPN and SVGIG (reference sequence). This CDR3 contains 14 residues. V lost 7 bases to trimming and J lost 1 base, with 17 bases between them. The CDR3 DNA reads TGTGCCTCCGGGGGCGAGGGGGGGTCCTACGAGCAGTACTTC. It codes for CASGGEGGSYEQYF.

This chain joins TRBV5-5 and TRBJ1-2; no clear D. The CDR3 extends over 13 amino acids. V was cut by 1 base and J by 3 bases, with 7 bases left in between. Germline CDR1 SGHKS, CDR2 YYEKEE (reference sequence). This chain's CDR3 is CASSLMEYYGYTF. CDR3 nucleotide sequence: TGTGCCAGCAGCTTGATGGAGTACTATGGCTACACCTTC.